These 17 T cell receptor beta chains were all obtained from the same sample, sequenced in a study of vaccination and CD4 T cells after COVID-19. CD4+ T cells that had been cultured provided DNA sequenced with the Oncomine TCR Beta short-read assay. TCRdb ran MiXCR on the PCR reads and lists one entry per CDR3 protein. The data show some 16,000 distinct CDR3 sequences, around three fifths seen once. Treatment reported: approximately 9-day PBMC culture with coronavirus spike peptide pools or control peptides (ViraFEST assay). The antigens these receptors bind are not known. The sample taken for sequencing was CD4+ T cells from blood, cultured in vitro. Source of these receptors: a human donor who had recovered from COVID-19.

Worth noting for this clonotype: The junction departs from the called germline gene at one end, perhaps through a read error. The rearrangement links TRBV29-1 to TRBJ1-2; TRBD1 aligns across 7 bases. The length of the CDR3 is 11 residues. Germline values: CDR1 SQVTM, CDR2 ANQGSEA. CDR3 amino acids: CSVGGGDSRAF. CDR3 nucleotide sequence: TGCAGCGTTGGCGGCGGGGACAGCAGGGCCTTC.

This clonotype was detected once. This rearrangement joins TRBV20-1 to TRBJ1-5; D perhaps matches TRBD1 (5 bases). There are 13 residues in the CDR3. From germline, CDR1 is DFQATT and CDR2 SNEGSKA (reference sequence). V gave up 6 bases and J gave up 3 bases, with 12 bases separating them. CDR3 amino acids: CSATGTYNQPQHF. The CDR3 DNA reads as TGCAGTGCAACCGGGACTTACAATCAGCCCCAGCATTTT.

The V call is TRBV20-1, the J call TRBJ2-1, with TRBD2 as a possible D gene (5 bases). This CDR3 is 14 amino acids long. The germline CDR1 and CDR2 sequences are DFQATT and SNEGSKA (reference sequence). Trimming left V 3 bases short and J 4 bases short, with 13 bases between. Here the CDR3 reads CSASFSARYNEQFF. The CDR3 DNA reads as TGCAGTGCTAGCTTTAGCGCTAGATACAATGAGCAGTTCTTC.

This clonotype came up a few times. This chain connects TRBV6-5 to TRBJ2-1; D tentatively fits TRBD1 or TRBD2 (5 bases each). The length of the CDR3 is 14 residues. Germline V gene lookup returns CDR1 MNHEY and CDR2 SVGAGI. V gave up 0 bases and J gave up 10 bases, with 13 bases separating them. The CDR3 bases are TGTGCCAGCAGTTACTCGGGGACGCGCTTGGAGCAGTTCTTC. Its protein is CASSYSGTRLEQFF.

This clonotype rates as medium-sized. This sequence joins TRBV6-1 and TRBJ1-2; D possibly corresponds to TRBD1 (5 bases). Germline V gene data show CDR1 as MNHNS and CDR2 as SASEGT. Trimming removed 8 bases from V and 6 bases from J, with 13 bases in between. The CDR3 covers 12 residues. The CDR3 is CASAGQVDGYTF. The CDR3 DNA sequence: TGTGCCAGCGCCGGACAAGTTGATGGCTACACCTTC.

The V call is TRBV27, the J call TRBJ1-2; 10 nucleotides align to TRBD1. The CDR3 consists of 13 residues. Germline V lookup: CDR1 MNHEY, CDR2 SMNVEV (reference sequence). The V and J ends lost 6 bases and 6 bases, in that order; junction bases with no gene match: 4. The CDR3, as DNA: TGTGCCAGCAGAGTGACAGGGGGCGATGGCTACACCTTC. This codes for CASRVTGGDGYTF.

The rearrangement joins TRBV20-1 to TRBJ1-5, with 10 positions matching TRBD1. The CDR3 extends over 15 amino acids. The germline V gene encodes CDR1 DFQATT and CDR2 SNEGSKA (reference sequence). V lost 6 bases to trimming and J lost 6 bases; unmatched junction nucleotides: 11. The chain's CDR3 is CSAGEPGQGSQPQHF. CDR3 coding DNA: TGCAGTGCGGGTGAACCGGGACAGGGGAGTCAGCCCCAGCATTTT.

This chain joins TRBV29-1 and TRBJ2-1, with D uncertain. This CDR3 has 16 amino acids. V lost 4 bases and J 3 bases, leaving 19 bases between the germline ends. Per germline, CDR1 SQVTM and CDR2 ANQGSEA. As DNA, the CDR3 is TGCAGCGTTGTGCACAGCCTCAGGACCCTCTACAATGAGCAGTTCTTC. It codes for CSVVHSLRTLYNEQFF.

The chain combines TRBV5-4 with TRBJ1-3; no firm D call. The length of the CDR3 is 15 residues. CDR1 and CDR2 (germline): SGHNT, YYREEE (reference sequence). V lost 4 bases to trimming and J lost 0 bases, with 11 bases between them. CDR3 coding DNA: TGTGCCAGCAGCCTAAAGGGTAGCTCTGGAAACACCATATATTTT. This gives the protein CASSLKGSSGNTIYF.

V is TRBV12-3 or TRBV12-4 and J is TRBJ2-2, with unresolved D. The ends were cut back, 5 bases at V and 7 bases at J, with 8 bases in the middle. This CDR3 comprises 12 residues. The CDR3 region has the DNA TGTGCCAGCAGTATACGGCGCGGGGAGCTGTTTTTT. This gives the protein CASSIRRGELFF.

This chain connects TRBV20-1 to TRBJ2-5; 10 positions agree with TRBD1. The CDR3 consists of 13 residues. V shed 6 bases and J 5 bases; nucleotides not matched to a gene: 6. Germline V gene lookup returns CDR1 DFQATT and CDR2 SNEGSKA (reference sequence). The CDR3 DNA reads TGCAGTGCGGGGGACAGGGGCAGGGAGACCCAGTACTTC. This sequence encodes CSAGDRGRETQYF.

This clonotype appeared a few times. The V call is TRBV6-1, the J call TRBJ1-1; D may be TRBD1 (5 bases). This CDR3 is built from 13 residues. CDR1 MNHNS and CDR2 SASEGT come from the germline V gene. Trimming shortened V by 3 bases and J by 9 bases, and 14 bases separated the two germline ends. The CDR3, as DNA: TGTGCCAGCAGTGAGGCGGGACCGGGGAAAGCTTTCTTT. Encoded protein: CASSEAGPGKAFF.

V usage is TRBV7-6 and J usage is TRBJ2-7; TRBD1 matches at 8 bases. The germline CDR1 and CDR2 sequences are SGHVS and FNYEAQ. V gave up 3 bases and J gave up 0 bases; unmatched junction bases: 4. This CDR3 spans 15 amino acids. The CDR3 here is CASSFDRGGSYEQYF. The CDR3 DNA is TGTGCCAGCAGCTTTGACAGGGGAGGCTCCTACGAGCAGTACTTC.

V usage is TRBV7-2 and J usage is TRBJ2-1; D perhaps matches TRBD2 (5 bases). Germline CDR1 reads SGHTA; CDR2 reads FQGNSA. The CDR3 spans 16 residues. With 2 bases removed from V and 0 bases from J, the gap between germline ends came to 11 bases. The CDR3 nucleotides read TGTGCCAGCAGCTTATTATCGGGGAGCTCCTACAATGAGCAGTTCTTC. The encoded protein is CASSLLSGSSYNEQFF.

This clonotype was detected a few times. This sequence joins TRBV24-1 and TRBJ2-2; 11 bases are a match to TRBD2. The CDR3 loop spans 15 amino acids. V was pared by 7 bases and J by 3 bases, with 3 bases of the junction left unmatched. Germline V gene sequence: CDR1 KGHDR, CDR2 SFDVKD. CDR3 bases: TGTGCCACCAGCTTAGCGGGAGGGGACACCGGGGAGCTGTTTTTT. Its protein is CATSLAGGDTGELFF.

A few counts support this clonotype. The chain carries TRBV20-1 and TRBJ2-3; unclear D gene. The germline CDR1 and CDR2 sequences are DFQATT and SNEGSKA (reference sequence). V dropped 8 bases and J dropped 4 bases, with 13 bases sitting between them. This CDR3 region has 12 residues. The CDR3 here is CSFPDQADTQYF. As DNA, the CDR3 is TGCAGTTTCCCGGACCAGGCAGATACGCAGTATTTT.

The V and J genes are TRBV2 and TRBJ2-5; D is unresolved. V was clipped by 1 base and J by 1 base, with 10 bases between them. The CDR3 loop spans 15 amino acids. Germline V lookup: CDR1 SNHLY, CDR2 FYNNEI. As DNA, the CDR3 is TGTGCCAGCAGTGAAGGGGCACTGGGCCAAGAGACCCAGTACTTC. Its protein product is CASSEGALGQETQYF.